The 6 T cell receptor beta chains given below trace back to one sample, sequenced in a study of cytomegalovirus exposure and HLA in healthy donors (dated by TCRdb to 2016 to 2017). The library was made by the immunoSEQ multiplex PCR assay. For the multiplex PCR, a mixture combining 60 forward primers for TCR Vbeta segments and 13 reverse primers for TCR Jbeta segments was used. TCRdb carries this immuneACCESS record with in-frame sequences only. Its versions omit some clonotypes, under half of them owing to an unresolved V gene in the studies checked, with the rest unexplained. For this sample the table gives around 130,000 clones, of which 80% to 90% were detected only once. The ten largest clones take up less than 2% of the sample. Sequences were obtained from PBMCs. These receptors were taken from a middle-aged man in good health and CMV-seronegative.

This clone was seen more than once but under ten times. The rearrangement joins TRBV7-9 to TRBJ2-1; 7 positions match TRBD1. This CDR3 has 14 amino acids. Germline loops: CDR1 SEHNR, CDR2 FQNEAQ (reference sequence). J was trimmed by 9 bases and V by 0 bases; bases with no gene match: 5. CDR3 amino acids: CASSLALGQAEQFF. The CDR3 coding sequence is TGTGCCAGCAGCTTAGCCCTCGGACAGGCTGAGCAGTTCTTC.

This chain uses TRBV19 with TRBJ1-2, with 8 bases matching TRBD1. V lost 4 bases and J lost 8; bases outside the gene matches: 6. Germline loops: CDR1 LNHDA, CDR2 SQIVND (reference sequence). This CDR3 spans 13 amino acids. CDR3 bases: TGTGCCAGTAGTACTCGACAGGGGATCGGCTACACCTTC. This gives the protein CASSTRQGIGYTF.

This clone was counted a few times. The chain carries TRBV6-6 and TRBJ2-2; D remains ambiguous. Germline V gene lookup returns CDR1 MNHNY and CDR2 SVGAGI (reference sequence). Trimming took 5 bases from V and 7 from J, leaving 11 bases between them. The CDR3 loop spans 13 amino acids. The CDR3 sequence is CASSPTTGGELFF. The CDR3 coding sequence is TGTGCCAGCAGTCCAACCACGGGCGGGGAGCTGTTTTTT.

The chain uses TRBV2 and TRBJ2-7; no reliable D call. Germline-derived CDR1 and CDR2 are SNHLY and FYNNEI. The CDR3 length is 14 residues. The V and J ends lost 6 bases and 5 bases respectively, with 17 bases between them. In nucleotides, the CDR3 is TGTGCCAGCAGGCCGGGTACGGTTCTGGACGAGCAGTACTTC. As protein: CASRPGTVLDEQYF.

The rearrangement uses TRBV19 and TRBJ2-5; possibly TRBD1 for D (6 bases). V lost 5 bases and J lost 7, with 17 bases in between. The length of the CDR3 is 14 residues. Germline CDR1 reads LNHDA; CDR2 reads SQIVND (reference sequence). The CDR3 region has the DNA TGTGCCAGTAGTCCAAGAACAGGGTCGCTGACCCAGTACTTC. Translating it yields CASSPRTGSLTQYF.

The chain uses TRBV28 and TRBJ2-3; the D gene is possibly TRBD2 (6 bases). Germline CDR1 MDHEN, CDR2 SYDVKM. The CDR3 extends over 16 amino acids. V was cut by 7 bases and J by 2 bases, with 19 bases left in between. The CDR3 loop reads CASTNAGLQLTDTQYF. The CDR3 DNA reads as TGTGCCAGCACCAATGCGGGACTGCAACTCACAGATACGCAGTATTTT.